This T cell receptor beta chain was recorded in a study of cytomegalovirus exposure and HLA in healthy donors. Study as a whole: One earlier analysis, a look at about 179 million T cells, found some 120 million unique TCR beta sequences.

Note on this clone: What it binds is not known.

The PCR used 60 Vbeta and 13 Jbeta primers. Per the study methods: Later analysis identified around 85 million unique TCR beta chains, about 10 million shared. Produced via immunoSEQ multiplex PCR; TCRdb's table is partial and in-frame only. From that table come the V and J calls and clone size; the DNA was used to work out D and trimming. The profile shows 75,000 to 95,000 clones, roughly 78% of them singletons. Germline V lookup: CDR1 SGHRS, CDR2 YFSETQ. The CDR3 loop spans 14 amino acids. The V gene lost 3 bases and the J gene lost 1 base, with 9 bases spanning the gap. Study-wide results and caveats: A later analysis found most CMV-associated TCR beta chains apparently HLA-restricted.

The receptor's source is a male donor in good health and CMV-seropositive. The specimen sequenced was PBMCs. The J gene is TRBJ2-3, the V gene TRBV5-1; tentatively, D is TRBD1 (5 bases). CDR3 sequence: CASSSEGGTDTQYF. The CDR3 bases are TGCGCCAGCAGCTCGGAAGGGGGCACAGATACGCAGTATTTT.